This T cell receptor (delta chain) is from a study of Vδ1+ human thymocytes. Overall study findings and caveats: Unlike peripheral blood Vdelta1+ controls, thymic delta-chain sequences included roughly 22% Vdelta2 and few Vdelta3. Thymic TRG and TRD repertoires appeared highly polyclonal. TRD repertoires were essentially private, unlike widely shared TRG clonotypes.

Concerning this clone itself: The antigen is unknown.

The sorted cells were CD3+ Vdelta1+ Vdelta2- thymocytes from alphabeta-depleted thymus. The CDR3 runs 24 residues. Trimming removed 1 base from V and 1 base from J; junction bases left unmatched: 24. Germline CDR1 reads TSWWSYY; CDR2 reads QGS. Extracted RNA was reverse transcribed into cDNA. Multiplex PCR used pooled V-gene forward primers and a constant-region reverse primer to amplify CDR3s. TCRdb repeated clone calling on the multiplex PCR reads with CATT. The sample lists around 19,000 delta-chain clones, over 7% occurring once. The J gene is TRDJ1, the V gene TRDV1; TRDD3 agrees at 13 bases. The source material was Vdelta1+ gamma-delta thymocytes from the thymus. The subset is: FACS-sorted CD3+ TCRalphabeta- TCRVdelta1+ TCRVdelta2- thymocytes. This sequence was found in a child under three years old who had congenital heart surgery. CDR3 sequence: CALGERSFVATGVLGDTVTDKLIF. CDR3 in DNA: TGTGCTCTTGGGGAACGTTCCTTCGTGGCTACGGGGGTACTGGGGGATACGGTCACCGATAAACTCATCTTT.